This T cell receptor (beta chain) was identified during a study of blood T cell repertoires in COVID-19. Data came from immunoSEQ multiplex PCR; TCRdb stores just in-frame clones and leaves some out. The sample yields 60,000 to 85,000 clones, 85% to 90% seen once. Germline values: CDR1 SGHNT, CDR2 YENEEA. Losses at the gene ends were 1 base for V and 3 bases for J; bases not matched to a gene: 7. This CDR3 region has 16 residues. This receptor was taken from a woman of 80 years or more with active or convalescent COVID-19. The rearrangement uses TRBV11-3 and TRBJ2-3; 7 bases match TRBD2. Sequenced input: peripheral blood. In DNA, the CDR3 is TGTGCCAGCAGCTTAGTGGCGGGAGAAGGGACAGATACGCAGTATTTT. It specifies CASSLVAGEGTDTQYF.